The 6 T cell receptor beta chains listed next were all sequenced from one sample in a study of CD8+ T cells in alopecia areata. Extracted from the samples, RNA was reverse transcribed into cDNA to serve as the sequencing template. Sequenced by immunoSEQ multiplex PCR; TCRdb stores in-frame clones only, minus some. The data contain a few hundred thousand clones, about 50% of them singletons. Treatment meaning: oral pan-JAK inhibitor, 5-10 mg twice daily. The sample was CD4+ T cells sorted from blood, taken at week 4, from a patient treated with tofacitinib. The receptors were sampled from a human donor with alopecia areata.

The chain couples TRBV25-1 to TRBJ1-2; TRBD1 matches at 12 bases. Germline V gives CDR1 MGHDK, CDR2 SYGVNS. The V segment lost 3 bases and the J segment 5 bases; nucleotides outside the gene matches: 4. This CDR3 comprises 15 residues. The CDR3 DNA reads TGTGCCAGCAGTGACCCGGGACAGGGGGCTTATGGCTACACCTTC. Its protein product is CASSDPGQGAYGYTF.

The chain is built from TRBV25-1 and TRBJ1-2, with 10 bases matching TRBD1. Germline CDR1 is MGHDK and CDR2 is SYGVNS. This CDR3 region has 13 residues. V shed 6 bases and J 5 bases; nucleotides not matched to a gene: 3. The CDR3 here is CASSDRGLYGYTF. The CDR3 nucleotides are TGTGCCAGCAGCGACAGGGGGCTTTATGGCTACACCTTC.

The chain joins TRBV29-1 to TRBJ1-1; 7 bases map to TRBD1. Germline V lookup: CDR1 SQVTM, CDR2 ANQGSEA. CDR3 size: 13 residues. V was pared by 6 bases and J by 4 bases, with 8 bases of the junction left unmatched. Here the CDR3 DNA reads TGCAGCGTAAGAGGGGGCGAGGGCACTGAAGCTTTCTTT. Amino acid sequence: CSVRGGEGTEAFF.

This clone was counted a few times. The germline gene is not matched at one end of the junction; a read error may be the cause. The gene calls are TRBV14 and TRBJ2-1; TRBD1 is a possible D gene (7 bases). In germline, CDR1 is SGHDN, CDR2 FVKESK. This CDR3 has 13 amino acids. CDR3 residues: CASSQDHDRAGIF. CDR3 nucleotides: TGTGCCAGCAGCCAAGATCATGACAGGGCGGGGATCTTC.

The rearrangement joins TRBV5-1 to TRBJ1-5, with TRBD1 as a possible D gene (5 bases). The CDR3 loop spans 14 amino acids. Germline lookup yields CDR1 SGHRS and CDR2 YFSETQ. V was pared by 4 bases and J by 7 bases, with 15 bases between. CDR3 region: CASSRWGGDQPQHF. CDR3 sequence (DNA): TGCGCCAGCAGCAGATGGGGAGGGGACCAGCCCCAGCATTTT.

In this sample, this clone turned up a few times. This chain uses TRBV6-5 with TRBJ1-2; no reliable D call. CDR1 and CDR2 from the germline V gene are MNHEY and SVGAGI. Trimming shortened V by 8 bases and J by 8 bases, and 15 bases separated the two germline ends. The CDR3 has 12 amino acids. The CDR3 DNA follows: TGTGCCAGCGGAATAACCGTGGGAGGCTACACCTTC. Translating it yields CASGITVGGYTF.